The subject of this entry is one TCR beta chain. The antigen remains undetermined. The CDR3 totals 15 residues. V lost 6 bases and J lost 0; bases outside the gene matches: 5. CDR1 and CDR2 from the germline V gene are ENHRY and SYGVKD. This sample was taken from a study of CD4 T cells in relation to SARS-CoV-2 and coronaviruses. The method was immunoSEQ multiplex PCR; TCRdb's version includes in-frame clones alone and lacks a portion of them. This sample yields tens of thousands of clones, of which over 70% are seen a single time; approximately 1.5% belongs to the top ten. The sequencing input was naive CD4+ T cells from PBMCs, cultured in vitro. Subset in this sample: naive CD4+ T cells isolated by negative enrichment. V and J are TRBV10-3 and TRBJ2-3, with 8 positions matching TRBD2. The source is an adult with COVID-19. In nucleotides, the CDR3 is TGTGCCATCAGAGCCGGGACTAGTAGCACAGATACGCAGTATTTT. Translating it yields CAIRAGTSSTDTQYF.